This is a list of T cell receptor beta chains from one sample in a study of blood T cell repertoires in COVID-19. The repertoire was sequenced with immunoSEQ multiplex PCR; TCRdb's copy has only in-frame clones and lacks some. The data show 95,000 to 120,000 clones, around 83% seen once. What was sequenced was peripheral blood. The receptors were gathered from a woman aged 55 to 70 with COVID-19, enrolled during active disease. The CDR3 runs from the conserved cysteine through the conserved F or W. The order of the fields is J gene, V gene, D gene, clone size, CDR3 protein, CDR3 DNA. A D gene is named only where the DNA matches it firmly. Some rows have no size entry. The others give once, few or many, or a class for an expanded clone.

J gene: TRBJ2-3
V gene: TRBV3-1/TRBV3-2
D gene: -
clone size: -
CDR3 protein: CASSHGARPSTDTQYF
CDR3 DNA: TGTGCCAGCAGCCATGGAGCGCGGCCCAGCACAGATACGCAGTATTTT

J gene: TRBJ2-4
V gene: TRBV7-7
D gene: -
clone size: once
CDR3 protein: CASSSAIAGGLKNIQYF
CDR3 DNA: TGTGCCAGCAGCTCTGCAATCGCCGGGGGGCTCAAAAACATTCAGTACTTC

J gene: TRBJ1-1
V gene: TRBV3-1/TRBV3-2
D gene: -
clone size: -
CDR3 protein: CASSQEAGLEAFF
CDR3 DNA: TGTGCCAGCAGCCAAGAAGCTGGGCTTGAAGCTTTCTTT

J gene: TRBJ2-5
V gene: TRBV7-3
D gene: TRBD2
clone size: -
CDR3 protein: CASSSREGGQETQYF
CDR3 DNA: TGTGCCAGCAGCTCCCGGGAGGGAGGGCAAGAGACCCAGTACTTC

J gene: TRBJ2-1
V gene: TRBV18
D gene: TRBD1
clone size: -
CDR3 protein: CASSSGTGGNEQFF
CDR3 DNA: TGTGCCAGCTCGTCCGGGACAGGGGGTAATGAGCAGTTCTTC

J gene: TRBJ1-3
V gene: TRBV5-4
D gene: -
clone size: -
CDR3 protein: CASSIDGGSGNTIYF
CDR3 DNA: TGTGCCAGCAGCATTGACGGGGGCTCTGGAAACACCATATATTTT

J gene: TRBJ1-2
V gene: TRBV5-1
D gene: TRBD1
clone size: -
CDR3 protein: CASSLDGTGYGYTF
CDR3 DNA: TGCGCCAGCAGCTTGGACGGGACAGGGTATGGCTACACCTTC

J gene: TRBJ1-1
V gene: TRBV11-2
D gene: -
clone size: -
CDR3 protein: CAGGETEAFF
CDR3 DNA: TGTGCGGGAGGGGAAACTGAAGCTTTCTTT

J gene: TRBJ2-3
V gene: TRBV4-2
D gene: TRBD2
clone size: -
CDR3 protein: CASSPRTSGGTDTQYF
CDR3 DNA: TGTGCCAGCAGCCCTCGGACTAGCGGAGGCACAGATACGCAGTATTTT

J gene: TRBJ1-4
V gene: TRBV4-2
D gene: -
clone size: once
CDR3 protein: CASSQDPATNEKLFF
CDR3 DNA: TGTGCCAGCAGCCAAGATCCTGCAACTAATGAAAAACTGTTTTTT

J gene: TRBJ2-7
V gene: TRBV10-2
D gene: -
clone size: -
CDR3 protein: CASSEQGSYEQYF
CDR3 DNA: TGCGCCAGCAGTGAACAGGGTTCATACGAGCAGTACTTC

J gene: TRBJ1-1
V gene: TRBV11-3
D gene: TRBD1
clone size: -
CDR3 protein: CASSGRQGNTEAFF
CDR3 DNA: TGTGCCAGCAGCGGCCGACAGGGGAACACTGAAGCTTTCTTT

J gene: TRBJ1-2
V gene: TRBV7-9
D gene: -
clone size: -
CDR3 protein: CASSLESAYYGYTF
CDR3 DNA: TGTGCCAGCAGCTTGGAGTCTGCGTACTATGGCTACACCTTC

J gene: TRBJ2-3
V gene: TRBV14
D gene: -
clone size: -
CDR3 protein: CASSQNLGGGPTDTQYF
CDR3 DNA: TGTGCCAGCAGCCAAAACCTGGGCGGGGGCCCCACAGATACGCAGTATTTT

J gene: TRBJ1-2
V gene: TRBV6-1
D gene: TRBD1
clone size: -
CDR3 protein: CASSDRGDGYTF
CDR3 DNA: TGTGCCAGCAGTGACAGGGGGGATGGCTACACCTTC

J gene: TRBJ2-7
V gene: TRBV30
D gene: TRBD1
clone size: -
CDR3 protein: CAWSPGQGIVYEQYF
CDR3 DNA: TGTGCCTGGAGTCCCGGACAGGGGATAGTGTACGAGCAGTACTTC

J gene: TRBJ2-6
V gene: TRBV5-3
D gene: -
clone size: -
CDR3 protein: CARSSQGVVRTGANVLTF
CDR3 DNA: TGTGCCAGAAGCTCACAGGGTGTCGTCCGGACTGGGGCCAACGTCCTGACTTTC

J gene: TRBJ2-7
V gene: TRBV27
D gene: -
clone size: once
CDR3 protein: CASSSRGEQYF
CDR3 DNA: TGTGCCAGCAGTTCTAGAGGCGAGCAGTACTTC

J gene: TRBJ2-3
V gene: TRBV18
D gene: -
clone size: -
CDR3 protein: CASSPSEGIGRADTQYF
CDR3 DNA: TGTGCCAGCTCACCATCTGAGGGAATAGGTCGGGCAGATACGCAGTATTTT

J gene: TRBJ2-7
V gene: TRBV7-6
D gene: -
clone size: -
CDR3 protein: CASSHTDSYEQYF
CDR3 DNA: TGTGCCAGCAGCCACACAGATTCCTACGAGCAGTACTTC

J gene: TRBJ2-7
V gene: TRBV4-1
D gene: TRBD1
clone size: -
CDR3 protein: CASSQDRGSYEQYF
CDR3 DNA: TGCGCCAGCAGCCAGGACAGGGGGTCCTACGAGCAGTACTTC

J gene: TRBJ1-6
V gene: TRBV18
D gene: -
clone size: -
CDR3 protein: CASSPAGTGNNSPLHF
CDR3 DNA: TGTGCCAGCTCACCCGCCGGTACAGGGAATAATTCACCCCTCCACTTT

J gene: TRBJ2-2
V gene: TRBV9
D gene: -
clone size: once
CDR3 protein: CASSGLLGTGELFF
CDR3 DNA: TGTGCCAGCAGCGGATTACTAGGTACCGGGGAGCTGTTTTTT

J gene: TRBJ1-5
V gene: TRBV30
D gene: TRBD1
clone size: -
CDR3 protein: CAWSRQGDQPQHF
CDR3 DNA: TGTGCCTGGAGTCGACAGGGGGATCAGCCCCAGCATTTT

J gene: TRBJ2-7
V gene: TRBV5-1
D gene: -
clone size: once
CDR3 protein: CASSLAPGSSYEQYF
CDR3 DNA: TGCGCCAGCAGCTTGGCTCCAGGTAGCTCCTACGAGCAGTACTTC

J gene: TRBJ2-3
V gene: TRBV27
D gene: TRBD2
clone size: -
CDR3 protein: CASSLKTGLAFVSDTQYF
CDR3 DNA: TGTGCCAGCAGTTTAAAGACGGGACTAGCGTTTGTCTCAGATACGCAGTATTTT

J gene: TRBJ1-2
V gene: TRBV19
D gene: -
clone size: -
CDR3 protein: CASTQLYGGGYTF
CDR3 DNA: TGTGCCAGTACCCAGCTCTATGGGGGGGGCTACACCTTC

J gene: TRBJ2-7
V gene: TRBV29-1
D gene: TRBD1
clone size: -
CDR3 protein: CSGGGGTGTYEQYF
CDR3 DNA: TGCAGCGGTGGAGGGGGGACAGGGACCTACGAGCAGTACTTC

J gene: TRBJ1-1
V gene: TRBV19
D gene: -
clone size: -
CDR3 protein: CASSRIGDPGTEAFF
CDR3 DNA: TGTGCCAGTTCCCGGATAGGGGATCCGGGCACTGAAGCTTTCTTT

J gene: TRBJ1-1
V gene: TRBV27
D gene: -
clone size: -
CDR3 protein: CASRGRGAKAFF
CDR3 DNA: TGTGCCAGCAGGGGTCGGGGGGCGAAGGCTTTCTTT

J gene: TRBJ1-2
V gene: TRBV3-1/TRBV3-2
D gene: TRBD1
clone size: -
CDR3 protein: CASSQGTGNYGYTF
CDR3 DNA: TGTGCCAGCAGCCAAGGGACAGGGAACTATGGCTACACCTTC

J gene: TRBJ2-3
V gene: TRBV23-1
D gene: -
clone size: -
CDR3 protein: CASRQDTQYF
CDR3 DNA: TGCGCCAGCAGACAAGATACGCAGTATTTT

J gene: TRBJ2-3
V gene: TRBV24-1
D gene: TRBD2
clone size: -
CDR3 protein: CATSEAAGDTQYF
CDR3 DNA: TGTGCCACCAGTGAGGCAGCGGGGGATACGCAGTATTTT

J gene: TRBJ1-1
V gene: TRBV15
D gene: -
clone size: once
CDR3 protein: CATSRDIEGTEAFF
CDR3 DNA: TGTGCCACCAGCAGAGATATAGAGGGCACTGAAGCTTTCTTT

J gene: TRBJ1-3
V gene: TRBV6-5
D gene: -
clone size: -
CDR3 protein: CASRRGSENTIYF
CDR3 DNA: TGTGCCAGCAGACGGGGAAGCGAGAACACCATATATTTT

J gene: TRBJ1-1
V gene: TRBV7-2
D gene: -
clone size: -
CDR3 protein: CASSQAANTEAFF
CDR3 DNA: TGTGCCAGCAGCCAAGCCGCGAACACTGAAGCTTTCTTT

J gene: TRBJ2-3
V gene: TRBV4-3
D gene: -
clone size: -
CDR3 protein: CASSQETGGESDTQYF
CDR3 DNA: TGCGCCAGCAGCCAAGAGACGGGCGGGGAGAGTGATACGCAGTATTTT

J gene: TRBJ2-5
V gene: TRBV7-9
D gene: -
clone size: -
CDR3 protein: CASSLPNRETQYF
CDR3 DNA: TGTGCCAGCAGCTTACCCAACAGGGAGACCCAGTACTTC

J gene: TRBJ2-7
V gene: TRBV24-1
D gene: -
clone size: -
CDR3 protein: CATSDLHGRFSYEQYF
CDR3 DNA: TGTGCCACCAGTGATTTGCATGGCAGGTTTTCCTACGAGCAGTACTTC

J gene: TRBJ1-5
V gene: TRBV18
D gene: TRBD1
clone size: -
CDR3 protein: CASSPRQGDNQPQHF
CDR3 DNA: TGTGCCAGCTCACCAAGACAGGGGGACAATCAGCCCCAGCATTTT

J gene: TRBJ1-5
V gene: TRBV29-1
D gene: -
clone size: -
CDR3 protein: CSVSTGFNQPQHF
CDR3 DNA: TGCAGCGTTTCGACAGGATTTAATCAGCCCCAGCATTTT

J gene: TRBJ1-3
V gene: TRBV6-1
D gene: TRBD1
clone size: -
CDR3 protein: CASSEGTGYSGNTIYF
CDR3 DNA: TGTGCCAGCAGTGAAGGGACAGGGTACTCTGGAAACACCATATATTTT

J gene: TRBJ1-2
V gene: TRBV9
D gene: -
clone size: -
CDR3 protein: CASSVTQGRSHGYTF
CDR3 DNA: TGTGCCAGCAGCGTGACCCAGGGGCGCAGCCATGGCTACACCTTC

J gene: TRBJ1-3
V gene: TRBV7-2
D gene: TRBD1
clone size: few
CDR3 protein: CASSLIGTGLTGNTIYF
CDR3 DNA: TGTGCCAGCAGCTTAATCGGGACAGGGCTTACGGGAAACACCATATATTTT

J gene: TRBJ1-2
V gene: TRBV2
D gene: -
clone size: -
CDR3 protein: CASSGDSANYGYTF
CDR3 DNA: TGTGCCAGCAGTGGGGACTCCGCTAACTATGGCTACACCTTC

J gene: TRBJ1-1
V gene: TRBV15
D gene: -
clone size: -
CDR3 protein: CATSRRTAGTEAFF
CDR3 DNA: TGTGCCACCAGCAGACGGACAGCGGGGACTGAAGCTTTCTTT